The entry below describes one TCR beta chain. Its matching antigen is unknown. It was cDNA, reverse transcribed from extracted RNA, that served as the sequencing template. Using immunoSEQ multiplex PCR, the repertoire was profiled, and TCRdb retains in-frame clones only, with some absent. This repertoire shows 90,000 to 100,000 clones, roughly 41% found once; its top ten account for approximately 1.2%. These data are taken from a study of CD8+ T cells in alopecia areata. Study-wide background: Patients in the treated group were given tofacitinib by mouth, 5 to 10 mg twice a day. General study findings and limits: Affected scalp, especially in alopecia totalis/universalis, had a higher clonality than normal scalp did. Mice gave a clearer picture of TCR sharing than patients did, possibly for HLA-related reasons.

V gave up 6 bases and J gave up 3 bases; unmatched junction bases: 6. The CDR3 has 14 residues. Germline lookup yields CDR1 SQVTM and CDR2 ANQGSEA. Those with alopecia areata gave lesional scalp punch biopsies and peripheral blood. This chain uses TRBV29-1 with TRBJ1-4; 8 nucleotides align to TRBD1. The sequence was obtained from a human donor with alopecia areata. The source material was CD4+ T cells sorted from blood. The CDR3 nucleotides are TGCAGCGTCGGACAGGGTTCGGCTAATGAAAAACTGTTTTTT. Protein: CSVGQGSANEKLFF.